Described below is a single TCR beta chain sequence and its context. The antigen is not known. The junction and the germline gene differ at one end; a read error may be behind it. The CDR3 is made up of 13 amino acids. Germline V lookup: CDR1 SEHNR, CDR2 FQNEAQ (reference sequence). This entry belongs to a study of regulatory T cells in long-lasting Graves disease. Study as a whole: Under 3 months of antithyroid drugs had been taken by newly diagnosed Graves' patients.

Time point meaning: newly diagnosed GD, antithyroid drugs for less than 3 months. RNA from PBMCs was the source of the TCR library. Enrollment of patients was through an endocrinology department in Xi'an, China. Combining iRepertoire HTBI primers with Arm-PCR of CDR3 regions, the authors built TCR beta libraries. TCRdb recomputed calls from the multiplex PCR reads with MiXCR, one row per CDR3 protein. Of about 370,000 distinct CDR3 sequences in the sample, around a sixth were seen once. Study observations and caveats: Peripheral blood, not thyroid tissue, was the sole material studied.

This rearrangement joins TRBV7-9 to TRBJ2-1; a weak D match, TRBD2 (5 bases). The sample was peripheral blood mononuclear cells (PBMCs), taken at new diagnosis, from a patient treated with antithyroid drugs. This clonotype originated in a female donor with Graves disease. In nucleotides, the CDR3 is TGCGCCAGCAACCCGGGAAAGAACAATGAGCAGTTCTTC. Residues: CASNPGKNNEQFF. Supplemented by reference TRBV7-9 and TRBJ2-1, the full variable domain reads DTGVSQNPRHKITKRGQNVTFRCDPISEHNRLYWYRQTLGQGPEFLTYFQNEAQLEKSRLLSDRFSAERPKGSFSTLEIQRTEQGDSAMYLCASNPGKNNEQFFGPGTRLTVL.